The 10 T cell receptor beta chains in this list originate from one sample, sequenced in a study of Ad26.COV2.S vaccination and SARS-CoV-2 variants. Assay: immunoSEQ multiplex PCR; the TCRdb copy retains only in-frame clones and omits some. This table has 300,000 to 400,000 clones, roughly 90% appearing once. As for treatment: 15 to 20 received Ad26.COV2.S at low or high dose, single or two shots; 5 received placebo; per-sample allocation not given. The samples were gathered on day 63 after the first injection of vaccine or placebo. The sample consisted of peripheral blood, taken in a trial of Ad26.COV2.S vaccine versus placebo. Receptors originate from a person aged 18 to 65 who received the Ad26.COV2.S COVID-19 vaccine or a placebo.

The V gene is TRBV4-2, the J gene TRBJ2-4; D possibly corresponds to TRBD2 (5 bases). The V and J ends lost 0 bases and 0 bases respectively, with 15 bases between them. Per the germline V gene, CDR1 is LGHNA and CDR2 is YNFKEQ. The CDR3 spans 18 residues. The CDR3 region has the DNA TGTGCCAGCAGCCAAGATCCACGAGCGGAAATAGCCAAAAACATTCAGTACTTC. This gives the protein CASSQDPRAEIAKNIQYF.

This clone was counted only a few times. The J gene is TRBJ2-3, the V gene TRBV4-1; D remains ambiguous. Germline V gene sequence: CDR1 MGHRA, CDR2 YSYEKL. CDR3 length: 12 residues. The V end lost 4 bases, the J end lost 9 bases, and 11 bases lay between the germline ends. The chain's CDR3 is CASSPQDLTQYF. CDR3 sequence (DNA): TGCGCCAGCAGCCCCCAGGACCTCACGCAGTATTTT.

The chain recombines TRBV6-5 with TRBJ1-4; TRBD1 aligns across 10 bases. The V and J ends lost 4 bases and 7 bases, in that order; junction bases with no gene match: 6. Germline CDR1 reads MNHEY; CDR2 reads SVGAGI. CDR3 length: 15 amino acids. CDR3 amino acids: CASSSRQGAREKLFF. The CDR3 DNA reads TGTGCCAGCAGTTCCCGACAGGGGGCGCGTGAAAAACTGTTTTTT.

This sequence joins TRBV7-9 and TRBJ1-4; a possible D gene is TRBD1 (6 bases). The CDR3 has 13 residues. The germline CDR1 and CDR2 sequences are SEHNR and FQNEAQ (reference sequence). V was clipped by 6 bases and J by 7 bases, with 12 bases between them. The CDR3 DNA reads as TGTGCCAGCAGTCCTGGACAGCCTGAAAAACTGTTTTTT. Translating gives CASSPGQPEKLFF.

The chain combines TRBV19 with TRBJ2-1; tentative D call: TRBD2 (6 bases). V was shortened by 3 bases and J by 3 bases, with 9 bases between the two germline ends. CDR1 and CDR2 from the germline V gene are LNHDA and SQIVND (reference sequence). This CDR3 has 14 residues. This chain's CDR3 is CASSIGSDYNEQFF. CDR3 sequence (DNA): TGTGCCAGTAGTATCGGGAGTGACTACAATGAGCAGTTCTTC.

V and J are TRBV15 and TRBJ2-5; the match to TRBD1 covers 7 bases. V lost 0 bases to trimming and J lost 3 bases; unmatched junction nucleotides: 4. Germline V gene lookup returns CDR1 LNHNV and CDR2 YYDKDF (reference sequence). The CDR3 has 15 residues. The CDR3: CATSRDGGQKETQYF. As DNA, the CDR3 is TGTGCCACCAGCAGAGATGGGGGACAGAAAGAGACCCAGTACTTC.

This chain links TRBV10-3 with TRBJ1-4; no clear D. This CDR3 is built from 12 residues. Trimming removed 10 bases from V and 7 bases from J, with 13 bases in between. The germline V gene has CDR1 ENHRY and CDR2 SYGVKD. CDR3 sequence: CATTPAGEKLFF. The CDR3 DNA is TGTGCCACGACACCGGCGGGTGAAAAACTGTTTTTT.

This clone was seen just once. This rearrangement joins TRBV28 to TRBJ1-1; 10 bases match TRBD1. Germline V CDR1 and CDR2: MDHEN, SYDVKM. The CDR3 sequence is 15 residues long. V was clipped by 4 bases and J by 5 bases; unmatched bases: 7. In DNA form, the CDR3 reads TGTGCCAGCAGTTCCCGGGACAGGGGTTGGACTGAAGCTTTCTTT. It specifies CASSSRDRGWTEAFF.

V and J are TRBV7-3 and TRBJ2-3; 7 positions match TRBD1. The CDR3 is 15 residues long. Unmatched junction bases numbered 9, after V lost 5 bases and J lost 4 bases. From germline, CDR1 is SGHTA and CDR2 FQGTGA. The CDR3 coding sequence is TGTGCCAGCAGCCCACGGGACAGACAGGCAGATACGCAGTATTTT. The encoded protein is CASSPRDRQADTQYF.

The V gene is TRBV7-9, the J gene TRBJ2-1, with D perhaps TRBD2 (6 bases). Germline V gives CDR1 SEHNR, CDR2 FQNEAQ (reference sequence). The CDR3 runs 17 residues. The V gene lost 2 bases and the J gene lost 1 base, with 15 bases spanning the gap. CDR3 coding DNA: TGTGCCAGCAGCTTACGGGGGACGGCCTATTCCTACAATGAGCAGTTCTTC. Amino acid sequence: CASSLRGTAYSYNEQFF.